These 9 T cell receptor beta chains were all obtained from the same sample, sequenced in a study of T cells expressing NK-cell markers. TCRdb reanalyzed the 5' RACE reads, giving one entry per CDR3 protein sequence and no DNA. The listing records around 260,000 distinct CDR3 sequences. Sequenced input: blood T cells: a sorted CD56 or NKG2C T cell subset, CD4+ or CD8+ T cells, or bulk PBMC T cells (not recorded which). The receptors were gathered from a woman aged 18 to 75 in good health.

J is TRBJ2-1 and V is TRBV5-1; TCRdb's D call, TRBD1, is unchecked because there is no DNA. The CDR3 contains 16 residues. Germline V gene lookup returns CDR1 SGHRS and CDR2 YFSETQ. CDR3 residues: CASSPSPQGNYNEQFF. The full variable domain, rest sourced from reference TRBV5-1 and TRBJ2-1, is KAGVTQTPRYLIKTRGQQVTLSCSPISGHRSVSWYQQTPGQGLQFLFEYFSETQRNKGNFPGRFSGRQFSNSRSEMNVSTLELGDSALYLCASSPSPQGNYNEQFFGPGTRLTVL.

The chain carries TRBV4-3 and TRBJ2-2; TCRdb's D call, TRBD2, is unchecked because there is no DNA. Germline-derived CDR1 and CDR2 are LGHNA and YSLEER. This CDR3 is 14 amino acids long. CDR3 loop: CASRRDYLTGELFF.

The rearrangement links TRBV3-1 to TRBJ2-2; TCRdb's assignment of TRBD1 cannot be checked, as there is no DNA. The CDR3 contains 14 residues. Germline CDR1 is LGHDT and CDR2 is YNNKEL (reference sequence). CDR3 sequence reads: CASSPPGITGELFF. Combining the CDR3 with reference TRBV3-1 and TRBJ2-2 gives the whole variable domain DTAVSQTPKYLVTQMGNDKSIKCEQNLGHDTMYWYKQDSKKFLKIMFSYNNKELIINETVPNRFSPKSPDKAHLNLHINSLELGDSAVYFCASSPPGITGELFFGEGSRLTVL.

The chain couples TRBV27 to TRBJ2-1; with no DNA, the TCRdb D assignment of TRBD2 cannot be verified. Germline-derived CDR1 and CDR2 are MNHEY and SMNVEV (reference sequence). The CDR3 runs 13 residues. CDR3 loop: CASTQTSGGEQFF.

V usage is TRBV20-1 and J usage is TRBJ1-4. Germline V gives CDR1 DFQATT, CDR2 SNEGSKA (reference sequence). The CDR3 has 13 amino acids. CDR3 protein: CSAPTETNEKLFF.

V is TRBV29-1 and J is TRBJ2-7; TCRdb gives TRBD2 as the D gene, but with no DNA this cannot be confirmed. The germline V gene encodes CDR1 SQVTM and CDR2 ANQGSEA. The CDR3 runs 14 residues. The CDR3 loop is CSVRQGRSGYEQYF.

V is TRBV29-1 and J is TRBJ1-2; TCRdb's assignment of TRBD1 cannot be checked, as there is no DNA. Germline CDR1 and CDR2: SQVTM and ANQGSEA. The CDR3 covers 13 residues. CDR3: CSLGQSPNYGYTF.

The rearrangement joins TRBV15 to TRBJ2-5; TCRdb's D call of TRBD2 is untestable without DNA. The CDR3 is 15 residues long. Germline CDR1 reads LNHNV; CDR2 reads YYDKDF (reference sequence). The CDR3 reads CATSGRLAREETQYF.

This chain connects TRBV4-3 to TRBJ2-1; checking the TCRdb D call of TRBD2 is not possible without DNA. The CDR3 runs to 15 residues. CDR1 is LGHNA, CDR2 YSLEER, per germline. The CDR3 spells CASSRLAGDSNEQFF.